This TCR beta chain was obtained from a study of cytomegalovirus exposure and HLA in healthy donors. V dropped 0 bases and J dropped 11 bases, with 11 bases sitting between them. CDR3 size: 13 residues. The V gene's germline CDR1 is LGHNA and CDR2 YSLEER. PCR involved 60 Vbeta and 13 Jbeta primers. Profiling relied on immunoSEQ multiplex PCR, and the TCRdb table lists in-frame clones only, not all of them. The profile shows approximately 56,000 clones, about 70% of them singletons. In regard to this clone: No antigen is known for it.

Study conclusions and caveats: A link between a missense DCLRE1C variant and TCR beta V- and J-gene trimming emerged from a later analysis. Among the most significant clusters, several appeared linked to common viral pathogens in a later analysis. High specificity and sensitivity for cytomegalovirus status were reported for the classifier.

Sequencing was carried out using PBMCs. The chain recombines TRBV4-3 with TRBJ2-1; no clear D gene. The origin of this receptor is a woman aged 45 to 65 in good health and CMV-seropositive. The CDR3 here is CASSQDALSKQFF. In nucleotides, the CDR3 is TGCGCCAGCAGCCAAGATGCGTTGTCTAAGCAGTTCTTC.